This TCR beta chain was captured in a study of cytomegalovirus exposure and HLA in healthy donors. This clone was recorded once. Its target is not known. The primer mix had 60 Vbeta and 13 Jbeta primers. Method: immunoSEQ multiplex PCR; TCRdb's copy keeps in-frame clones and lacks some. The table records about 83,000 clones, 80% to 90% of them present only once. Trimming pared 8 bases from V and 10 bases from J, leaving 15 bases between. The CDR3 is 12 residues long. Germline V lookup: CDR1 LNHDA, CDR2 SQIVND (reference sequence). Study-wide results and limits: TCR beta V- and J-gene trimming was later associated with a missense DCLRE1C variant.

V gene TRBV19 combines with J gene TRBJ2-4; D might be TRBD2 (6 bases). The TCR sequence derives from a woman in her twenties or thirties in good health and CMV-seronegative. The sample comprised PBMCs. This CDR3 is CASRGGTPIQYF. CDR3 coding DNA: TGTGCCAGTCGGGGCGGGACGCCTATTCAGTACTTC.